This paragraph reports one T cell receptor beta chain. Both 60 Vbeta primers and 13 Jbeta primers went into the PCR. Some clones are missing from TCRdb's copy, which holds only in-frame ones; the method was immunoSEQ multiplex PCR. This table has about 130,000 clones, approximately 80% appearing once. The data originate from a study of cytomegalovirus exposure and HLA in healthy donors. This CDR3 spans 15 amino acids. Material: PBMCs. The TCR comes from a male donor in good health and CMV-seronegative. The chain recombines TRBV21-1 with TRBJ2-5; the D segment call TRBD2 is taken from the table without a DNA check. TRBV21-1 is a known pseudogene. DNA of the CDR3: TGTGCCAGCAGCAAAGTCGGCGCGGGGCCAGAGACCCAGTACTTC. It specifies CASSKVGAGPETQYF.